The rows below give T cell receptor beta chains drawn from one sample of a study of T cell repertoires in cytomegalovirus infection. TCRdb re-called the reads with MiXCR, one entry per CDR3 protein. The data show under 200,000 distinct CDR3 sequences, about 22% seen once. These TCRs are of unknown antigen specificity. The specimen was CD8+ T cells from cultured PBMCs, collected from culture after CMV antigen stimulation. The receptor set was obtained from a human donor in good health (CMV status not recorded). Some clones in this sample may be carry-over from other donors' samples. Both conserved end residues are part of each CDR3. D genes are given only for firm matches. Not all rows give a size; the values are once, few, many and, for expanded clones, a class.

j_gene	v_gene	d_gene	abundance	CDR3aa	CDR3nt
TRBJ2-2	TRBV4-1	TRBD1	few	CASSPNGQVGELFF	TGCGCCAGCAGCCCTAACGGACAGGTGGGGGAGCTGTTTTTT
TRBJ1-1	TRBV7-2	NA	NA	CASSLEGRGDTEAFF	TGTGCCAGCAGCTTAGAAGGCCGGGGGGACACTGAAGCTTTCTTT
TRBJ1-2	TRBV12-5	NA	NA	CASGLGGYGYTF	TGTGCTAGTGGTTTGGGTGGCTATGGCTACACCTTC
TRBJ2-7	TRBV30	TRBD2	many	CAWSVSGGSYEQYF	TGTGCCTGGAGTGTGTCGGGGGGTTCCTACGAGCAGTACTTC
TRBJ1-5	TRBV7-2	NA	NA	CASSIARGEGSNQPQHF	TGTGCCAGCAGCATCGCTCGGGGGGAGGGTAGCAATCAGCCCCAGCATTTT
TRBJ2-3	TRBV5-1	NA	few	CASSLARVDTDTQYF	TGCGCCAGCAGCTTGGCCCGGGTAGACACAGATACGCAGTATTTT
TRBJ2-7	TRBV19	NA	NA	CASSGARGQPYEQYF	TGTGCCAGTAGTGGCGCCAGAGGTCAACCCTACGAGCAGTACTTC
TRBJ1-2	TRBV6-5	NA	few	CASSSWVTPANYGYTF	TGTGCCAGCAGCTCTTGGGTGACTCCTGCTAACTATGGCTACACCTTC
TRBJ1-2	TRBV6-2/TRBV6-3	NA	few	CASSQRGLRDPIYGYTF	TGTGCCAGCAGCCAACGAGGTTTGAGGGACCCAATCTATGGCTACACCTTC
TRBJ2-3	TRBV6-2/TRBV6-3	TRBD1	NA	CASRQGVVTDTQYF	TGTGCCAGCAGACAGGGGGTGGTCACAGATACGCAGTATTTT